The 12 T cell receptor beta chains below come from one sample, sequenced in a study of T-cell reconstitution after alpha-beta-depleted transplantation in children. The TCRbeta library was prepared with unique molecular identifiers. TCRdb called the PCR reads again in MiXCR, with one record for every CDR3 protein. The data hold approximately 650,000 distinct CDR3 sequences, with about an eighth observed a single time. Sequencing was performed on PBMCs, taken before TCRalphabeta/CD19-depleted stem cell transplant. Source of these receptors: a girl aged 2 to 10 with congenital amegakaryocytic thrombocytopenia, due to receive a stem cell transplant.

This clonotype was picked up many times. The chain employs TRBV5-1 and TRBJ2-6, with D unclear. The germline V gene encodes CDR1 SGHRS and CDR2 YFSETQ. This CDR3 has 15 amino acids. With 5 bases removed from V and 2 bases from J, the gap between germline ends came to 11 bases. Here the CDR3 reads CASSPTGPGANVLTF. Here the CDR3 DNA reads TGCGCCAGCAGTCCGACGGGTCCTGGGGCCAACGTCCTGACTTTC.

This clonotype was seen repeatedly, ten times or more. The chain combines TRBV10-3 with TRBJ1-2; D remains ambiguous. Trimming took 0 bases from V and 2 from J, leaving 7 bases between them. CDR3 length: 14 amino acids. In germline, CDR1 is ENHRY, CDR2 SYGVKD. The CDR3 nucleotides are TGTGCCATCAGTGAGTCGCGTTCAAACTATGGCTACACCTTC. This encodes CAISESRSNYGYTF.

The V call is TRBV7-3, the J call TRBJ2-3; D possibly matches TRBD1 or TRBD2 (6 bases each). Germline values: CDR1 SGHTA, CDR2 FQGTGA. The V gene lost 1 base and the J gene lost 7 bases, with 15 bases spanning the gap. The CDR3 has 15 amino acids. The CDR3 DNA is TGTGCCAGCAGCTTAAACGGGGGCTCAGGCTATACGCAGTATTTT. As protein: CASSLNGGSGYTQYF.

This clonotype was seen at least ten times. The rearrangement joins TRBV12-3 or TRBV12-4 to TRBJ1-5; D may be TRBD1 (5 bases). The CDR3 spans 14 residues. V lost 7 bases and J 2 bases, leaving 12 bases between the germline ends. CDR3 nucleotides: TGTGCCAGCACCGGACAATTAGGCAATCAGCCCCAGCATTTT. It specifies CASTGQLGNQPQHF.

This clonotype was recorded once. This may come from a read error, since a much larger clone is one base off. The chain carries TRBV6-1 and TRBJ2-3; 10 nucleotides align to TRBD2. Germline V gene sequence: CDR1 MNHNS, CDR2 SASEGT. CDR3 size: 16 residues. DNA of the CDR3: TGTGCCAGCGCGGACAGCGGGAGGGTAGGGACAGATGCGCAGTATTTT. Translated, it gives CASADSGRVGTDAQYF.

This clonotype was seen a handful of times. In DNA form, the CDR3 reads TGTGCCAGCTCACCAGGACAGAGAGATACGCAGTATTTT. Translation gives CASSPGQRDTQYF. The chain combines TRBV18 with TRBJ2-3; TRBD1 might be the D (6 bases). V lost 2 bases to trimming and J lost 5 bases, with 8 bases between them. The CDR3 is 13 amino acids. Germline V gives CDR1 KGHSH, CDR2 LQKENI.

This clonotype has only a few counts. The CDR3 spells CASRPGSGGANVLTF. CDR3 DNA sequence: TGTGCCAGCAGACCAGGGTCTGGTGGGGCCAACGTCCTGACTTTC. The rearrangement links TRBV12-3 or TRBV12-4 to TRBJ2-6; D is perhaps TRBD1 (5 bases). The CDR3 is made up of 15 amino acids. With 6 bases removed from V and 3 bases from J, the gap between germline ends came to 12 bases.

Ten or more counts support this clonotype. The rearrangement joins TRBV20-1 to TRBJ2-7; D is uncertain. CDR1 and CDR2 from the germline V gene are DFQATT and SNEGSKA (reference sequence). This CDR3 comprises 13 residues. Trimming cost V 5 bases and J 2 bases, with 13 bases left between them. The CDR3 DNA is TGCAGTGCTTTAAGGACGGAAACCTACGAGCAGTACTTC. It translates to CSALRTETYEQYF.

The chain joins TRBV7-8 to TRBJ1-5; 7 bases map to TRBD1. The ends lost 5 bases at V and 9 bases at J; junction bases unmatched: 13. CDR1 and CDR2 (germline): SGHVS, FQNEAQ. CDR3 length: 15 amino acids. CDR3 amino acids: CASSKGQDTPRPQHF. In DNA, the CDR3 is TGTGCCAGCAGCAAAGGACAGGACACGCCACGGCCCCAGCATTTT. Based on the CDR3 plus reference TRBV7-8 and TRBJ1-5, the full variable domain is GAGVSQSPRYKVAKRGQDVALRCDPISGHVSLFWYQQALGQGPEFLTYFQNEAQLDKSGLPSDRFFAERPEGSVSTLKIQRTQQEDSAVYLCASSKGQDTPRPQHFGDGTRLSIL.

The chain links TRBV14 to TRBJ2-2; D is unresolved. With 2 bases removed from V and 2 bases from J, the gap between germline ends came to 6 bases. The CDR3 loop spans 14 amino acids. Germline V gene lookup returns CDR1 SGHDN and CDR2 FVKESK. In DNA form, the CDR3 reads TGTGCCAGCAGCCAAACATTAAACACCGGGGAGCTGTTTTTT. This translates into CASSQTLNTGELFF.

V usage is TRBV5-5 and J usage is TRBJ1-4; D is unresolved. Per germline, CDR1 SGHKS and CDR2 YYEKEE (reference sequence). V lost 1 base and J 3 bases, leaving 10 bases between the germline ends. The CDR3 has 15 amino acids. CDR3 protein: CASSLLVSANEKLFF. CDR3 bases: TGTGCCAGCAGCTTGTTGGTCAGCGCTAATGAAAAACTGTTTTTT. The full variable domain, rest sourced from reference TRBV5-5 and TRBJ1-4, is DAGVTQSPTHLIKTRGQQVTLRCSPISGHKSVSWYQQVLGQGPQFIFQYYEKEERGRGNFPDRFSARQFPNYSSELNVNALLLGDSALYLCASSLLVSANEKLFFGSGTQLSVL.

Only a few counts were recorded for this clonotype. The chain couples TRBV12-3 or TRBV12-4 to TRBJ2-3, with D uncertain. V lost 2 bases to trimming and J lost 1 base, with 10 bases between them. There are 15 residues in the CDR3. In nucleotides, the CDR3 is TGTGCCAGCAGTTTAATTCTACCCGGCACAGATACGCAGTATTTT. This translates into CASSLILPGTDTQYF.